Sequencing of this T cell receptor (beta chain) was carried out in a study of vaccination effects on CD4 cells after COVID-19. Study summary: Two convalescent patients were sampled 16 days and one week before vaccination.

The CDR3 spans 17 residues. V was clipped by 4 bases and J by 3 bases; unmatched bases: 9. Germline lookup yields CDR1 MNHNS and CDR2 SASEGT. Clones were sequenced by immunoSEQ multiplex PCR, and TCRdb holds only the in-frame ones, with some missing. Of approximately 28,000 clones in the sample, more than 75% were seen once. Antigen-specific CD4+ T cells were expanded (with viral peptide pools) by the ViraFEST assay ahead of sequencing. The culture ran for around nine days, and then CD4+ T cells were isolated. PCR confirmed that the person was infected with SARS-CoV-2 between March and December 2020. Culturing of under 2.5 million PBMC per well took place with around 9.6 IU/ml IL-2 and approximately 9.9 ug/ml peptides. This clone was observed a single time. Its antigen is currently unknown.

V usage is TRBV6-1 and J usage is TRBJ1-4; 9 bases line up with TRBD1. The TCR sequence derives from a human donor who had a prior SARS-CoV-2 infection. The sample in question was CD4+ T cells from PBMCs cultured with HCoV-NL63 spike peptides, obtained before COVID-19 vaccination. The CDR3 spells CASSVVPGQGPNEKLFF. The CDR3 coding sequence is TGTGCCAGCAGTGTGGTCCCGGGACAGGGCCCTAATGAAAAACTGTTTTTT.